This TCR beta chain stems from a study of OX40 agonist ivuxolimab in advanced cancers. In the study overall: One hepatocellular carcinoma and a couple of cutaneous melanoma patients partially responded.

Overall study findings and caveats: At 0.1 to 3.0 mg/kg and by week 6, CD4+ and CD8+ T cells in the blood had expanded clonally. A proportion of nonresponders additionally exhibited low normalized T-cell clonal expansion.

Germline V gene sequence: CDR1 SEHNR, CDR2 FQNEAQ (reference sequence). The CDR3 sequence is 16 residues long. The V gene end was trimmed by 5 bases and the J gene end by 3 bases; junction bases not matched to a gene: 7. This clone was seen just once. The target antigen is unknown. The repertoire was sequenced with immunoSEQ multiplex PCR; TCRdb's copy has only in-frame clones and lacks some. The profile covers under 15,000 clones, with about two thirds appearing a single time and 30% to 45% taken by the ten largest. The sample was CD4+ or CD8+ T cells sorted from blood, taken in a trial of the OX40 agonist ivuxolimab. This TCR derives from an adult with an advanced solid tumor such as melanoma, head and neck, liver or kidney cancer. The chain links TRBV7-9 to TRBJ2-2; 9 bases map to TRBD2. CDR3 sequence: CASSPSGRHYTGELFF. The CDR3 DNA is TGTGCCAGCAGCCCCAGCGGGAGGCATTACACCGGGGAGCTGTTTTTT.